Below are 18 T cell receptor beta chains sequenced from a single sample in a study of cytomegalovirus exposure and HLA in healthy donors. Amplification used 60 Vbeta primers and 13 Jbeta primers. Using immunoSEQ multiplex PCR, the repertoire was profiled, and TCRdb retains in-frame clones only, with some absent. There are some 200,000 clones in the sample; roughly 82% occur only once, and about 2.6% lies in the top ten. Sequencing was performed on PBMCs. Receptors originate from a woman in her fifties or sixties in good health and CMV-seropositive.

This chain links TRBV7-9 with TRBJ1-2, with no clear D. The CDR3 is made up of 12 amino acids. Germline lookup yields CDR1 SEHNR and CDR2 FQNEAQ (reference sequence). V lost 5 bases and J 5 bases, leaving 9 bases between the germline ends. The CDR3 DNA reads TGTGCCAGCAGCCCCGCCGGGTATGGCTACACCTTC. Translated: CASSPAGYGYTF.

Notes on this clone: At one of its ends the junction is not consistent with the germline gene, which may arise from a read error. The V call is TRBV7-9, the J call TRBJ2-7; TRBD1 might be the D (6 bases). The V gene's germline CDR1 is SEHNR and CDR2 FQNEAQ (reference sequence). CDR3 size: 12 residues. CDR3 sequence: CSSSSGVYEQYF. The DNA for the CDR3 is TGTTCCAGCAGCTCAGGGGTCTACGAGCAGTACTTC.

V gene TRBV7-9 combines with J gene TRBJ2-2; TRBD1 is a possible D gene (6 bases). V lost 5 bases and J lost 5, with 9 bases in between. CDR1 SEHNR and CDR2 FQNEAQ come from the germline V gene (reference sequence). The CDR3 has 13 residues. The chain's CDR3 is CASSNRATGELFF. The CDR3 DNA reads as TGTGCCAGCAGCAACAGGGCAACCGGGGAGCTGTTTTTT.

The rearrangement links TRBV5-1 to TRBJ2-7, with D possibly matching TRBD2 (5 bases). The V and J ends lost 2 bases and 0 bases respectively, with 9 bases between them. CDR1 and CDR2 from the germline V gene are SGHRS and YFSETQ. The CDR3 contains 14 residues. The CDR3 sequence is CASSFQDFSYEQYF. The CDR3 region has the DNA TGCGCCAGCAGCTTCCAGGACTTCTCCTACGAGCAGTACTTC.

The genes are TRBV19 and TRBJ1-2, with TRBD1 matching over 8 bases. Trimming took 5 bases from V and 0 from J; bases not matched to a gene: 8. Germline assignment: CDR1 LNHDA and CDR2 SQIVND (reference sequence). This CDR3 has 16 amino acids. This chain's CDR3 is CASSRAGGTTNYGYTF. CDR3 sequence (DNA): TGTGCCAGTAGTCGGGCAGGGGGCACCACTAACTATGGCTACACCTTC.

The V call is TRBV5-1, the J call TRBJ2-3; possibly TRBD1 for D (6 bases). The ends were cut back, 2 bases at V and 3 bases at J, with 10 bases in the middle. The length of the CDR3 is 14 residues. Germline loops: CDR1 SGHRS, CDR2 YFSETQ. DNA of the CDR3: TGCGCCAGCAGCTTTCAGGACAGAACAGATACGCAGTATTTT. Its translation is CASSFQDRTDTQYF.

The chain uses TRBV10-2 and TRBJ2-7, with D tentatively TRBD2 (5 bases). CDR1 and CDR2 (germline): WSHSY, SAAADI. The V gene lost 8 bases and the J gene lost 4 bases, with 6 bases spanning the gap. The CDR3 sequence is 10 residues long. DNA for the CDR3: TGCGCCAGCCGGGGTTACGAGCAGTACTTC. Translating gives CASRGYEQYF.

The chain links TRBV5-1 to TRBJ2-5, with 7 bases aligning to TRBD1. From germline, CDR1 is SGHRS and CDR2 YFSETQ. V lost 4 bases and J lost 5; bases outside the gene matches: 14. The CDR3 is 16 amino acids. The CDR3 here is CASSEIGPGGRETQYF. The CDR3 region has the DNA TGCGCCAGCAGCGAGATAGGGCCAGGGGGAAGGGAGACCCAGTACTTC.

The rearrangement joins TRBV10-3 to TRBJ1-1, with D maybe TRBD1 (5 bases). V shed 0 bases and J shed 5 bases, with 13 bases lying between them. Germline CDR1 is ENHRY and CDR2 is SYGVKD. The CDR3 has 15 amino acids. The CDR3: CAISESERGGTEAFF. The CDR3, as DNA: TGTGCCATCAGTGAGTCGGAGAGGGGAGGAACTGAAGCTTTCTTT.

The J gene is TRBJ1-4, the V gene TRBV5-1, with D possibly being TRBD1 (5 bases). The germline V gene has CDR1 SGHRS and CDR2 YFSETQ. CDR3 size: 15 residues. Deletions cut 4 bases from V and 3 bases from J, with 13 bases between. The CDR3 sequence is CASSPAGQANEKLFF. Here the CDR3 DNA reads TGCGCCAGCAGCCCCGCGGGGCAAGCTAATGAAAAACTGTTTTTT. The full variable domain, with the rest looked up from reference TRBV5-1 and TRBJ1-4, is KAGVTQTPRYLIKTRGQQVTLSCSPISGHRSVSWYQQTPGQGLQFLFEYFSETQRNKGNFPGRFSGRQFSNSRSEMNVSTLELGDSALYLCASSPAGQANEKLFFGSGTQLSVL.

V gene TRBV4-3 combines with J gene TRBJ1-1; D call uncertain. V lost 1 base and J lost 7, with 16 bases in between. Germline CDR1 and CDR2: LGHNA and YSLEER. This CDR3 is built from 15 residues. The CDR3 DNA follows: TGCGCCAGCAGCCAAGGCAATCCGTCAGGACTTGAAGCTTTCTTT. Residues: CASSQGNPSGLEAFF.

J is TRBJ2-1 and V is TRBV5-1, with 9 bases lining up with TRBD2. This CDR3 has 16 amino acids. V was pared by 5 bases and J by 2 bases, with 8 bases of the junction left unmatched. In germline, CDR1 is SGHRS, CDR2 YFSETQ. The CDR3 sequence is CASRRGGGDTYNEQFF. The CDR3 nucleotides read TGCGCCAGCAGGAGGGGCGGGGGGGACACCTACAATGAGCAGTTCTTC.

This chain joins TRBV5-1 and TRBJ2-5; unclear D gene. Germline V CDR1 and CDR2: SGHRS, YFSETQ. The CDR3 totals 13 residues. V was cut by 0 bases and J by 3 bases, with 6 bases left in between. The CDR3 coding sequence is TGCGCCAGCAGCTTGGAGGCGGAAGAGACCCAGTACTTC. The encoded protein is CASSLEAEETQYF.

The CDR3 region has the DNA TGTGCCAGCAGTTCGCCCGACAGGGGGAAGGGAGGCTACACCTTC. Translating gives CASSSPDRGKGGYTF. The rearrangement uses TRBV6-6 and TRBJ1-2; 9 nucleotides align to TRBD1. In germline, CDR1 is MNHNY, CDR2 SVGAGI (reference sequence). The CDR3 consists of 15 residues. V lost 4 bases and J lost 8; bases outside the gene matches: 11.

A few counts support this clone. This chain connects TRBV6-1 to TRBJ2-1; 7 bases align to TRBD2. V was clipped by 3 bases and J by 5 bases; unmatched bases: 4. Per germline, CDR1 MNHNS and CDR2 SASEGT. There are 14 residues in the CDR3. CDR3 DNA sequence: TGTGCCAGCAGTGAGCGGGGGAGAGACAATGAGCAGTTCTTC. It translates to CASSERGRDNEQFF.

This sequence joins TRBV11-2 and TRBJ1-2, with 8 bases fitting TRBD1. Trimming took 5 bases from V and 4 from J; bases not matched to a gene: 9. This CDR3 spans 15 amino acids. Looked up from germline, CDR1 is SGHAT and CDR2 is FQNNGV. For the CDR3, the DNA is TGTGCCAGCAGCCCGACAGGGGTGGGGAGCTATGGCTACACCTTC. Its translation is CASSPTGVGSYGYTF.

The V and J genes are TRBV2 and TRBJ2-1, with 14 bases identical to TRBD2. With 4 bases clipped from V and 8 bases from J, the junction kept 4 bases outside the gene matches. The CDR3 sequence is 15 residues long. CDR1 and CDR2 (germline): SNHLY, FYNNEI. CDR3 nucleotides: TGTGCCAGCAGTGGTGGACTAGCGGGGGGTCATGAGCAGTTCTTC. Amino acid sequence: CASSGGLAGGHEQFF.

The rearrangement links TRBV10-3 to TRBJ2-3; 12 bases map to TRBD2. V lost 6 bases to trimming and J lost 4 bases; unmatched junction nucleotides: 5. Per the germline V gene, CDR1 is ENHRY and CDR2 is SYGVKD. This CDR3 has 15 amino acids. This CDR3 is CAIRASGGESDTQYF. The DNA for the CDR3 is TGTGCCATCAGGGCTAGCGGGGGGGAGTCAGATACGCAGTATTTT.